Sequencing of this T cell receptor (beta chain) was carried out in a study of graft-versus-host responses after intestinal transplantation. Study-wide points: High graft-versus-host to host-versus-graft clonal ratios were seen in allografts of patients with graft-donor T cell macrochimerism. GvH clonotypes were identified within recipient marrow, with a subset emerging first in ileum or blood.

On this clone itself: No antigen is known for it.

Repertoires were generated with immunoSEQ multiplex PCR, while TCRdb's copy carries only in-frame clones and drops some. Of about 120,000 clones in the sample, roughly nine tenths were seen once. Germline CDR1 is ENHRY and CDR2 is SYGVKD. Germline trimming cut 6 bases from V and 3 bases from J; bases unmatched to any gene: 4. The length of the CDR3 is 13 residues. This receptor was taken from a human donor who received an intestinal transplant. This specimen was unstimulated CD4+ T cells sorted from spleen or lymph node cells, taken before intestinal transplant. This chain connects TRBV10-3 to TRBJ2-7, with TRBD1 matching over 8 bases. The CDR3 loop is CAISTGGFYEQYF. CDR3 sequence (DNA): TGTGCCATCAGCACAGGGGGTTTCTACGAGCAGTACTTC.